Included here is one T cell receptor beta chain sequence, with context. These data are taken from a study of blood T cell repertoires in COVID-19. Study overall: The samples span acute and convalescent COVID-19 from the United States, Italy and Spain.

Trimming removed 4 bases at V and 5 bases at J, with 23 bases between. This CDR3 has 18 amino acids. Germline V CDR1 and CDR2: SGHTA, FQGNSA. Sequencing was performed with immunoSEQ multiplex PCR; in TCRdb, only in-frame clones are kept and a portion is missing. The sample has more than 35,000 clones, 85% to 90% seen once; the top ten hold roughly 9.5%. The sequenced material came from peripheral blood. The chain is built from TRBV7-2 and TRBJ2-2, with D possibly matching TRBD1 (6 bases). This clonotype originated in a man in his thirties or forties with active or convalescent COVID-19. In DNA form, the CDR3 reads TGTGCCAGCAGCTCTCGGACAGTGGCCGGTTTTCGAACCGGGGAGCTGTTTTTT. Its protein is CASSSRTVAGFRTGELFF.